A selection of T cell receptor beta chains follows, all from one sample in a study of CD4+ T cells in melanoma. Profiled with immunoSEQ multiplex PCR; TCRdb holds only in-frame clones, not every one. The sample includes 90,000 to 130,000 clones, 92% seen only once; the top ten take approximately 3.5%. The sample taken for sequencing was peripheral blood. The receptors derive from a human donor with melanoma. Both conserved end residues are part of each CDR3. A D gene is named only where the DNA matches it firmly. Not all rows give a size; the values are once, few, many and, for expanded clones, a class.

j_call d_call clone_size v_call cdr3_aa cdr3_nt
TRBJ1-5 TRBD1 once TRBV25-1 CAPYRAQGEEQPQHF TGTGCTCCTTACCGGGCTCAGGGGGAGGAACAGCCCCAGCATTTT
TRBJ2-1 TRBD2 NA TRBV2 CASSAAAGEDNEQFF TGTGCCAGCAGTGCTGCAGCGGGGGAAGACAATGAGCAGTTCTTC
TRBJ2-7 NA NA TRBV11-2 CASSLGPRGAGYEQYF TGTGCCAGCAGCTTAGGGCCCCGCGGCGCGGGGTACGAGCAGTACTTC
TRBJ2-1 TRBD2 NA TRBV27 CASSLRTSGGDYYNEQFF TGTGCCAGCAGTTTAAGGACTAGCGGGGGGGACTACTACAATGAGCAGTTCTTC
TRBJ2-1 NA NA TRBV19 CASRDTGWSIDEQFF TGTGCCAGTAGAGACACAGGGTGGTCGATTGATGAGCAGTTCTTC
TRBJ2-3 TRBD1 NA TRBV19 CASSTGTGRTDTQYF TGTGCCAGTAGTACCGGGACAGGGAGGACAGATACGCAGTATTTT
TRBJ2-2 TRBD2 NA TRBV7-9 CASSLAAGDNTGELFF TGTGCCAGCAGCTTAGCGGCGGGAGACAACACCGGGGAGCTGTTTTTT
TRBJ2-3 NA NA TRBV5-1 CASSFIPGAREDTQYF TGCGCCAGCAGCTTTATCCCGGGGGCGAGGGAAGATACGCAGTATTTT
TRBJ2-7 NA NA TRBV16 CASSPRDSYYEQYF TGTGCCAGCAGCCCCCGGGATTCATACTACGAGCAGTACTTC
TRBJ2-2 NA once TRBV2 CASRTWGNTGELFF TGTGCCAGTCGTACTTGGGGGAACACCGGGGAGCTGTTTTTT
TRBJ2-4 NA NA TRBV4-2 CASSQDLFLAKNIQYF TGTGCCAGCAGCCAAGACCTTTTCCTAGCCAAAAACATTCAGTACTTC
TRBJ1-1 NA NA TRBV4-1 CASRQEATEAFF TGCGCCAGCAGGCAGGAGGCCACTGAAGCTTTCTTT
TRBJ1-2 NA NA TRBV5-1 CASSLETGNYGYTF TGCGCCAGCAGCTTGGAAACAGGAAACTATGGCTACACCTTC
TRBJ2-7 TRBD1 NA TRBV6-6 CATQNRGQNEQYF TGTGCCACCCAAAACAGGGGGCAAAACGAGCAGTACTTC
TRBJ2-7 TRBD1 NA TRBV6-6 CASSYGGTGPSEQYF TGTGCCAGCAGTTACGGGGGGACAGGGCCCTCCGAGCAGTACTTC
TRBJ2-3 TRBD2 NA TRBV29-1 CSVVPGLAGNTQYF TGCAGCGTTGTTCCGGGACTAGCGGGAAATACGCAGTATTTT
TRBJ1-2 TRBD1 NA TRBV9 CASDPDGTGDLGYTF TGTGCCAGCGACCCAGATGGGACAGGGGATCTTGGCTACACCTTC
TRBJ2-7 TRBD2 once TRBV7-8 CASSPGLAGDFVYYEQYF TGTGCCAGCAGCCCGGGACTAGCGGGAGATTTTGTATACTACGAGCAGTACTTC
TRBJ2-7 TRBD2 NA TRBV28 CASSSSGTGSEQYF TGTGCCAGCAGTTCTAGCGGTACGGGGAGCGAGCAGTACTTC
TRBJ2-5 TRBD2 NA TRBV19 CASSPPSGRRFGETQYF TGTGCCAGTAGTCCCCCTAGCGGGAGAAGGTTTGGAGAGACCCAGTACTTC